This T cell receptor (beta chain) was profiled in a study of cytomegalovirus exposure and HLA in healthy donors. General observations from the study: It was in a later analysis that TCR association rates were seen to vary by HLA locus, highest for DRB1 and lowest for HLA-C. A link between a missense DCLRE1C variant and TCR beta V- and J-gene trimming emerged from a later analysis. Across donors, most TCRs were seen rarely, yet some public ones were widespread.

This clone was recorded a few times. Antigen unknown. PCR involved 60 Vbeta and 13 Jbeta primers. Libraries were prepared by immunoSEQ multiplex PCR; TCRdb keeps only in-frame clonotypes and omits some of them. Of over 100,000 clones in the sample, roughly 78% are singletons; the top ten hold 2.5% to 3.5%. The V and J ends lost 4 bases and 4 bases respectively, with 14 bases between them. Germline CDR1 is SGHRS and CDR2 is YFSETQ. CDR3 length equals 14 residues. The V and J genes are TRBV5-1 and TRBJ1-1; perhaps TRBD1 as D (5 bases). The TCR was taken from a woman in her thirties in good health and CMV-seropositive. The sample was PBMCs. CDR3 protein: CASSDSGLGTEAFF. Here the CDR3 DNA reads TGCGCCAGCAGCGATTCAGGGCTGGGCACTGAAGCTTTCTTT.